This T cell receptor beta chain derives from a study of shared clonotypes between healthy human individuals. Study-wide findings and caveats: Generation probability values for non-shared clonotypes were lower than those for clonotypes shared by all four donors.

Everyone who donated was a Caucasian adult who lived in Nashville, Tennessee. Germline V lookup: CDR1 MGHDK, CDR2 SYGVNS. The CDR3 is 17 amino acids. V dropped 6 bases and J dropped 6; count of bases not matched to a gene: 17. Every subset's genomic DNA went evenly onto several immunoSEQ plates. Profiling relied on immunoSEQ multiplex PCR, and the TCRdb table lists in-frame clones only, not all of them. There are around 690,000 clones in the sample; 90% occur only once, and about a third lies in the top ten. Details on this clone: The target antigen is unknown.

This TCR derives from a man younger than 35 in good health. Some clones in this sample may be carry-over from other donors' samples. The specimen sequenced was memory CD8+ T cells from PBMCs. Subset denoted: CD45RO+ cells pooled with CCR7-negative TemRA cells. The gene calls are TRBV25-1 and TRBJ2-1; TRBD1 matches at 7 bases. DNA of the CDR3: TGTGCCAGCAGGGGCCTGACAGGGATGGTCGCGGGCAATGAGCAGTTCTTC. This encodes CASRGLTGMVAGNEQFF.